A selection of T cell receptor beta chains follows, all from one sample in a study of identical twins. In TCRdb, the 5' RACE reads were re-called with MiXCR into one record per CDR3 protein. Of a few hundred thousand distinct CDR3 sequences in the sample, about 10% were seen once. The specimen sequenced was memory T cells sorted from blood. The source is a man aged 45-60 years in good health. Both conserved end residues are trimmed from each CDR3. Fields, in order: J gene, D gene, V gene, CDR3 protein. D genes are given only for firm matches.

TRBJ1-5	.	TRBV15	ATSRGGGRNQPQH
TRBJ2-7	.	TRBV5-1	ASSLEYGRASYEQY
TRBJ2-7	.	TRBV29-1	SVAGSSYEQY
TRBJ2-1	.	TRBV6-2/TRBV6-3	ASSSFGEQF
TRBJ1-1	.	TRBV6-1	ASNLGANTEAF
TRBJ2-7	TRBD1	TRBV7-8	ASSLPGQGVSEQY
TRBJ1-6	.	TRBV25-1	ASTSPGGGYNSPLH
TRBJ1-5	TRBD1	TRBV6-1	ASSDRPGGRQPQH
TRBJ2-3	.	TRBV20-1	SAPRIAGTQY
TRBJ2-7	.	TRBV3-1	ASSQVVHEQY
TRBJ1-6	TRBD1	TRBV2	ASGTTGNNSPLH
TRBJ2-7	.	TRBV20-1	SASSDNSYEQY
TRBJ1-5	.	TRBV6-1	ASSELFSGNQPQH
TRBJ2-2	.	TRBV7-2	ASSFSGAGGELF
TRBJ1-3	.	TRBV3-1	ASSQMGSGNTIY
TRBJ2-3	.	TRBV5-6	ASSFGGDISTDTQY
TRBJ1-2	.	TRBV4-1	ASSQDQGWEGYT
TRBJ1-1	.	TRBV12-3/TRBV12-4	ASSRPGTTEAF
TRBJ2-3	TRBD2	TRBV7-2	ASSLVGTKTDTQY
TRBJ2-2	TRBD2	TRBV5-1	ASSLTAGGLGELF
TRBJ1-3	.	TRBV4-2	ASSPWTEGSGNTIY
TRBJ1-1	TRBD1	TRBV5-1	ASREGTDRREAF
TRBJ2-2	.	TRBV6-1	ASKNSPGASGELF
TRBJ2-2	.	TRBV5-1	ASSFQVDPGELF
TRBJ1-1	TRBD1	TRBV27	ASSTWTGNTEAF
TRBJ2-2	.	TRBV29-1	SVGTGNTGELF
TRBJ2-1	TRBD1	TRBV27	ASSLGTALNEQF
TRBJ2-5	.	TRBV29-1	SVEDHRDLYQETQY
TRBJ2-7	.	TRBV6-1	ASRGGLDSTAPYEQY
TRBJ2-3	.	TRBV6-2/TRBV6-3	ASSYNDYDTQY